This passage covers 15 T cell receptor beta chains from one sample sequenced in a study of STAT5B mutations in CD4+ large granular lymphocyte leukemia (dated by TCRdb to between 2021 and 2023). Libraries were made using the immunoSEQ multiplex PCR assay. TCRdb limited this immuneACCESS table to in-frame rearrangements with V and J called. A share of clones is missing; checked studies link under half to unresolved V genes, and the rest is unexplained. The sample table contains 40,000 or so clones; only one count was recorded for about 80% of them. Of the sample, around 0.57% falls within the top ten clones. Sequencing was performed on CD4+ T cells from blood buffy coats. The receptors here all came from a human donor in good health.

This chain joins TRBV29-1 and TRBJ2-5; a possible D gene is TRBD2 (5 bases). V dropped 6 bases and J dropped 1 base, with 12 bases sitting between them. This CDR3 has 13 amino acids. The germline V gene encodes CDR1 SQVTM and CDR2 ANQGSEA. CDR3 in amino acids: CSVRGGIQETQYF. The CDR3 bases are TGCAGCGTACGGGGTGGGATCCAAGAGACCCAGTACTTC.

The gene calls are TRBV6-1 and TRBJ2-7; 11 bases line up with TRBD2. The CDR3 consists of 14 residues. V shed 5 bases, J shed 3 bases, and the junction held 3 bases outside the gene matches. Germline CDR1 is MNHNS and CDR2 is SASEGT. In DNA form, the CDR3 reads TGTGCCAGCAGTACTAGCGGGGGATTCTACGAGCAGTACTTC. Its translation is CASSTSGGFYEQYF.

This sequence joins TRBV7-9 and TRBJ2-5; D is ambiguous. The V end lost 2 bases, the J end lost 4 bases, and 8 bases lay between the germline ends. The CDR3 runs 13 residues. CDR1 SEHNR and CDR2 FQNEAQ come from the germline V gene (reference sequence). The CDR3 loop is CASSLRSGETQYF. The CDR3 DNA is TGTGCCAGCAGCTTAAGGTCGGGAGAGACCCAGTACTTC.

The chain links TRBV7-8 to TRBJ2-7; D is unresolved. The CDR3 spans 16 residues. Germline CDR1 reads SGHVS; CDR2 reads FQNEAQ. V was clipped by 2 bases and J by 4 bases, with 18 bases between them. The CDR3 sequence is CASSLLSRSGKYEQYF. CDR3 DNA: TGTGCCAGCAGCTTACTTAGTCGTTCCGGAAAATACGAGCAGTACTTC.

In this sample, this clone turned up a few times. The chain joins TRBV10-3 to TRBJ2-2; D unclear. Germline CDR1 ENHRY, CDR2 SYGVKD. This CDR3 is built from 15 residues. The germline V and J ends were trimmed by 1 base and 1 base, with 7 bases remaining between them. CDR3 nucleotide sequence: TGTGCCATCAGTGAGTTTAGTCTGAACACCGGGGAGCTGTTTTTT. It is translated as CAISEFSLNTGELFF.

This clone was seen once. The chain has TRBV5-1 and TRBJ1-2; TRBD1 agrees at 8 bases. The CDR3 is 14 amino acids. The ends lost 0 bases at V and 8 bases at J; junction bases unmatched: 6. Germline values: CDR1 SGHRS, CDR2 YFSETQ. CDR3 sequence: CASSLAGQGGGYTF. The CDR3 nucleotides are TGCGCCAGCAGCTTGGCAGGACAGGGAGGAGGCTACACCTTC.

The CDR3 DNA reads TGTGCCAGCAGCTCCCTTACGCAGTATTTT. This encodes CASSSLTQYF. The rearrangement joins TRBV7-9 to TRBJ2-3; the D is unclear. The germline CDR1 and CDR2 sequences are SEHNR and FQNEAQ (reference sequence). The V end lost 4 bases, the J end lost 8 bases, and 4 bases lay between the germline ends. This CDR3 is built from 10 residues.

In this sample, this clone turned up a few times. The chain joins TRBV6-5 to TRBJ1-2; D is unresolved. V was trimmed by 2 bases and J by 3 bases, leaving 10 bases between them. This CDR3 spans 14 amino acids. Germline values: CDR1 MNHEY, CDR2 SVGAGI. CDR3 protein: CASSYAREDYGYTF. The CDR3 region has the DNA TGTGCCAGCAGTTACGCCAGAGAAGACTATGGCTACACCTTC.

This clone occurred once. In nucleotides, the CDR3 is TGTGCCAGCAGCGTAGCTTTGGGACCCGGGGAGACCCAGTACTTC. Translated: CASSVALGPGETQYF. The chain carries TRBV9 and TRBJ2-5; either TRBD1 or TRBD2 may fit D (5 bases each). Germline CDR1 SGDLS, CDR2 YYNGEE. The CDR3 has 15 residues. Trimming took off 0 bases at V and 5 bases at J, with 14 bases between the two ends.

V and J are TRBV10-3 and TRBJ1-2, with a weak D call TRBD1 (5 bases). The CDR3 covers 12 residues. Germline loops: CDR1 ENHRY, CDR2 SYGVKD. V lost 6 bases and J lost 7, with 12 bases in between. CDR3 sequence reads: CAIRDQGRGYTF. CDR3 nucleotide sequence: TGTGCCATCAGAGACCAGGGACGTGGCTACACCTTC.

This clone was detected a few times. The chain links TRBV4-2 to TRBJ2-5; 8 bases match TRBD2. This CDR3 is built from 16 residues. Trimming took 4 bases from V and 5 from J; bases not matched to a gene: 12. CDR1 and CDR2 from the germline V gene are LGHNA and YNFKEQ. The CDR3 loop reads CASSPLQRGLGETQYF. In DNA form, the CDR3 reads TGTGCCAGCAGCCCCCTGCAGCGGGGGCTGGGGGAGACCCAGTACTTC.

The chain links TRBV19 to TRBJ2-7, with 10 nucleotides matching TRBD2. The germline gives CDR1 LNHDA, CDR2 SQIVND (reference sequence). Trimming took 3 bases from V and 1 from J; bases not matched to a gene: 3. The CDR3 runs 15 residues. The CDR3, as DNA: TGTGCCAGTAGTATGGCTAGCGGGGGATCCTACGAGCAGTACTTC. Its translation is CASSMASGGSYEQYF.

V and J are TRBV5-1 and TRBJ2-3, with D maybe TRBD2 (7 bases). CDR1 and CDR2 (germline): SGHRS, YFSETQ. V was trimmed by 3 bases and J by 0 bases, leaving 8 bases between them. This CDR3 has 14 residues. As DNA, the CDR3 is TGCGCCAGCAGCTGGGGGGGCAGCACAGATACGCAGTATTTT. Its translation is CASSWGGSTDTQYF.

In DNA, the CDR3 is TGTGCCAGCAGGCCCGGAGGGAACGAGCAGTACTTC. Residues: CASRPGGNEQYF. V gene TRBV11-2 combines with J gene TRBJ2-7, with D perhaps matching TRBD2 (6 bases). The V and J ends lost 6 bases and 5 bases respectively, with 11 bases between them. Germline V gene lookup returns CDR1 SGHAT and CDR2 FQNNGV. This CDR3 contains 12 residues.

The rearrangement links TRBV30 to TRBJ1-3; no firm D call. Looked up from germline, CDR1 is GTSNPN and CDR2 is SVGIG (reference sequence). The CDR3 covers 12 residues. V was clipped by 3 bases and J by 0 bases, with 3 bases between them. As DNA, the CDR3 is TGTGCCTGGAGAATCTCTGGAAACACCATATATTTT. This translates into CAWRISGNTIYF. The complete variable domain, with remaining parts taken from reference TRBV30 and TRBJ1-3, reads SQTIHQWPATLVQPVGSPLSLECTVEGTSNPNLYWYRQAAGRGLQLLFYSVGIGQISSEVPQNLSASRPQDRQFILSSKKLLLSDSGFYLCAWRISGNTIYFGEGSWLTVV.